This TCR beta chain was recorded in a study of T cells in Graves' hyperthyroidism and ophthalmopathy. Whole-study context: Pretreatment peripheral blood was obtained at initial diagnosis.

Per the germline V gene, CDR1 is MNHEY and CDR2 is SMNVEV (reference sequence). This CDR3 comprises 14 residues. The germline V and J ends were trimmed by 7 bases and 6 bases, with 16 bases remaining between them. Amplification yielded TCR beta CDR3 regions, with RNA transcripts as the source. First-round RT-PCR with HTBI primers amplified the TCR CDR3 region. Each CDR3 protein gets one entry after TCRdb re-called the multiplex PCR reads with MiXCR. The sample consists of around 600,000 distinct CDR3 sequences, about a sixth of them appearing once. For Graves' hyperthyroidism to be stable, ophthalmopathy could not progress within 18 months. PBMCs were collected from a roughly 9.7 ml volume of fresh peripheral blood.

V gene TRBV27 combines with J gene TRBJ1-5; D unclear. Sequences were obtained from blood. This receptor was taken from a woman in her 30s with Graves' hyperthyroidism. This CDR3 is CASTITVWGQPQHF. The CDR3 region has the DNA TGTGCCAGCACGATCACAGTATGGGGTCAGCCCCAGCATTTT.